This entry concerns a single T cell receptor (beta chain). Its antigen is as yet unknown. The data derive from a study of cytomegalovirus exposure and HLA in healthy donors. Study context: In a later analysis, the approximately 110 validation repertoires were reported to have used the same platform as the roughly 730 first-cohort repertoires. General observations from the study: A list of about 180 TCR beta chains associated with cytomegalovirus was given. First-cohort TCR clusters were later found to tend to co-occur in the approximately 110 validation repertoires.

The donors were part of the validation cohort, which consisted of roughly 120 subjects and was separate from the first cohort of around 620 subjects. Sequenced by immunoSEQ multiplex PCR; TCRdb stores in-frame clones only, minus some. The sample lists 85,000 to 120,000 clones, just under 95% occurring once. Germline V gene sequence: CDR1 SGHRS, CDR2 YFSETQ. Trimming removed 6 bases from V and 2 bases from J; junction bases left unmatched: 7. The CDR3 contains 14 residues. Sequencing input: PBMCs. The TCR originated in a woman aged 18-30 years in good health and CMV-seronegative. V is TRBV5-1 and J is TRBJ1-2; TRBD1 matches 7 bases. The chain's CDR3 is CASNRGEVNYGYTF. Here the CDR3 DNA reads TGCGCCAGCAACAGGGGTGAGGTGAACTATGGCTACACCTTC.